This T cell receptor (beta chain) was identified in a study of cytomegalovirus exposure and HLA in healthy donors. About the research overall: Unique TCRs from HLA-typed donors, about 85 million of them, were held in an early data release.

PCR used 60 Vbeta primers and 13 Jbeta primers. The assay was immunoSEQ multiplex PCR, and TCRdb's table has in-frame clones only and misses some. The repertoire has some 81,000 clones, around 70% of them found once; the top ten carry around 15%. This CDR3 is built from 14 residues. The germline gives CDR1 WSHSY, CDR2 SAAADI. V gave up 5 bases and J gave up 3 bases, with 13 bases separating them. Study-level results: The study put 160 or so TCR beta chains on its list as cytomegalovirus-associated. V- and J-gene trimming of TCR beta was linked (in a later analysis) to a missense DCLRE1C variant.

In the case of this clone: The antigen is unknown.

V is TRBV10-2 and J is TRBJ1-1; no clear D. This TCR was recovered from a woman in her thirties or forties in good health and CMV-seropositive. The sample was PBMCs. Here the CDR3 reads CASSLVRRDTEAFF. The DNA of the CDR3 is TGCGCCAGCAGTTTAGTCCGGCGGGACACTGAAGCTTTCTTT.